Below are 28 T cell receptor beta chains sequenced from a single sample in a study of OX40 agonist ivuxolimab in advanced cancers. Sequenced by immunoSEQ multiplex PCR; TCRdb stores in-frame clones only, minus some. The sample records tens of thousands of clones, roughly 86% being singletons. The starting material was CD4+ or CD8+ T cells sorted from blood, obtained in a trial of the OX40 agonist ivuxolimab. Receptors were obtained from an adult with an advanced solid tumor such as melanoma, head and neck, liver or kidney cancer.

The DNA for the CDR3 is TGTGCCAGCAGCAGAAAACGGACAGGGTGGGACACCGGGGAGCTGTTTTTT. It is translated as CASSRKRTGWDTGELFF. The chain combines TRBV7-3 with TRBJ2-2; 8 bases match TRBD1. The CDR3 extends over 17 amino acids. The germline CDR1 and CDR2 sequences are SGHTA and FQGTGA. V shed 5 bases, J shed 3 bases, and the junction held 11 bases outside the gene matches.

Within the sample, this clone is medium-sized. The chain has TRBV11-2 and TRBJ1-5; D unclear. This CDR3 has 15 amino acids. The germline V gene has CDR1 SGHAT and CDR2 FQNNGV. Trimming cost V 3 bases and J 1 base, with 10 bases left between them. The CDR3 loop is CASSFKAASNQPQHF. CDR3 DNA sequence: TGTGCCAGCAGCTTTAAGGCGGCGAGCAATCAGCCCCAGCATTTT.

This chain uses TRBV4-1 with TRBJ2-7; D is uncertain. V lost 0 bases and J lost 3, with 3 bases in between. CDR1 is MGHRA, CDR2 YSYEKL, per germline. The CDR3 runs 12 residues. The CDR3 here is CASSQEVYEQYF. CDR3 bases: TGCGCCAGCAGCCAAGAAGTCTACGAGCAGTACTTC.

The chain carries TRBV7-6 and TRBJ1-2; D is ambiguous. Trimming took off 5 bases at V and 4 bases at J, with 20 bases between the two ends. The CDR3 is made up of 16 amino acids. CDR1 is SGHVS, CDR2 FNYEAQ, per germline. The CDR3 reads CASSIEPGPRTYGYTF. CDR3 nucleotide sequence: TGTGCCAGCAGCATAGAGCCGGGCCCAAGAACCTATGGCTACACCTTC.

V is TRBV6-5 and J is TRBJ2-5, with D tentatively TRBD2 (6 bases). Germline loops: CDR1 MNHEY, CDR2 SVGAGI. The CDR3 is 14 amino acids. The ends were cut back, 6 bases at V and 9 bases at J, with 20 bases in the middle. The CDR3 coding sequence is TGTGCCAGCAGGACCAGGGACTCCACTTTGGCCCAGTACTTC. This codes for CASRTRDSTLAQYF.

The chain joins TRBV5-1 to TRBJ2-1, with a tentative D call TRBD2 (6 bases). The V end was cut by 3 bases, the J end by 3 bases, with 16 bases between. Per the germline V gene, CDR1 is SGHRS and CDR2 is YFSETQ. The CDR3 runs 16 residues. The CDR3 nucleotides are TGCGCCAGCAGCTATAAACCCGGGACTTTCTACAATGAGCAGTTCTTC. Protein: CASSYKPGTFYNEQFF.

CDR3 nucleotide sequence: TGTGCCAGCGGGGGGGGCGAGGGACTGGGCGAGCAGTACTTC. Residues: CASGGGEGLGEQYF. V and J are TRBV6-1 and TRBJ2-7; weak D call: TRBD2 (7 bases). Looked up from germline, CDR1 is MNHNS and CDR2 is SASEGT. CDR3 length equals 14 residues. V lost 8 bases, J lost 6 bases, and 20 bases lay in between.

This clone is medium-sized by share. The chain carries TRBV29-1 and TRBJ2-2; TRBD1 or TRBD2 may be the D gene (5 bases each). This CDR3 comprises 13 residues. Germline values: CDR1 SQVTM, CDR2 ANQGSEA. The ends were cut back, 4 bases at V and 3 bases at J, with 9 bases in the middle. This CDR3 reads CSVGGAYTGELFF. The CDR3 DNA follows: TGCAGCGTTGGAGGGGCCTACACCGGGGAGCTGTTTTTT.

The CDR3 nucleotides are TGTGCCAGCAGCCCGTCGCGGGGGCATCCGCGAAAGGAGCAGTACTTC. This gives the protein CASSPSRGHPRKEQYF. The chain uses TRBV7-3 and TRBJ2-7; the D gene is possibly TRBD2 (7 bases). Germline lookup yields CDR1 SGHTA and CDR2 FQGTGA. CDR3 length: 16 amino acids. Trimming left V 5 bases short and J 7 bases short, with 24 bases between.

V and J are TRBV9 and TRBJ2-1; 13 nucleotides align to TRBD2. From germline, CDR1 is SGDLS and CDR2 YYNGEE. The CDR3 extends over 16 amino acids. The V and J ends lost 4 bases and 9 bases, in that order; junction bases with no gene match: 10. The CDR3 loop is CASSLGLAGVRAEQFF. Written as DNA, the CDR3 is TGTGCCAGCAGCCTCGGACTAGCGGGGGTTCGCGCTGAGCAGTTCTTC.

CDR3 sequence reads: CASSGPGGTSYEQYF. The DNA for the CDR3 is TGTGCCAGCAGTGGTCCGGGGGGAACCTCCTACGAGCAGTACTTC. V is TRBV6-1 and J is TRBJ2-7, with TRBD2 matching 7 bases. V lost 4 bases and J lost 0; bases outside the gene matches: 6. The CDR3 totals 15 residues. Germline values: CDR1 MNHNS, CDR2 SASEGT.

The chain carries TRBV28 and TRBJ1-1, with D perhaps matching TRBD1 (6 bases). In germline, CDR1 is MDHEN, CDR2 SYDVKM. The V end was cut by 6 bases, the J end by 11 bases, with 16 bases between. This CDR3 is 12 amino acids long. CDR3 DNA: TGTGCCAGCAGCTTCGCGCAGGGGAAGGCTTTCTTT. Translated: CASSFAQGKAFF.

J is TRBJ1-1 and V is TRBV20-1; D uncertain. This CDR3 is 11 amino acids long. Germline lookup yields CDR1 DFQATT and CDR2 SNEGSKA (reference sequence). V dropped 6 bases and J dropped 3 bases, with 8 bases sitting between them. CDR3 DNA sequence: TGCAGTGCCCTAACCTACACTGAAGCTTTCTTT. This encodes CSALTYTEAFF.

The sample holds a few counts of this clone. The chain recombines TRBV9 with TRBJ1-4; D is possibly TRBD1 (5 bases). CDR1 and CDR2 (germline): SGDLS, YYNGEE. The V end lost 6 bases, the J end lost 4 bases, and 13 bases lay between the germline ends. The CDR3 is 14 residues long. The CDR3, as DNA: TGTGCCAGCAACCGAGGGGAGGATAATGAAAAACTGTTTTTT. Protein sequence: CASNRGEDNEKLFF.

This chain links TRBV19 with TRBJ2-2; a possible D gene is TRBD1 (6 bases). CDR3 length equals 14 residues. The V gene's germline CDR1 is LNHDA and CDR2 SQIVND (reference sequence). The V gene lost 6 bases and the J gene lost 4 bases, with 12 bases spanning the gap. CDR3 DNA: TGTGCCAGTAGCCCCAGGGGTTCCACCGGGGAGCTGTTTTTT. Protein: CASSPRGSTGELFF.

V is TRBV28 and J is TRBJ2-7, with TRBD1 matching over 7 bases. Losses at the gene ends were 7 bases for V and 4 bases for J; bases not matched to a gene: 10. Germline loops: CDR1 MDHEN, CDR2 SYDVKM. CDR3 length equals 14 residues. DNA of the CDR3: TGTGCCAGCATGAAGGTTCAGGGGGATTACGAGCAGTACTTC. It translates to CASMKVQGDYEQYF.

This rearrangement joins TRBV4-3 to TRBJ1-3; a possible D gene is TRBD1 (5 bases). This CDR3 is built from 16 residues. Germline V CDR1 and CDR2: LGHNA, YSLEER. The germline V and J ends were trimmed by 0 bases and 2 bases, with 11 bases remaining between them. DNA of the CDR3: TGCGCCAGCAGCCAAGATTCCGGGGGGACTGGAAACACCATATATTTT. Its protein is CASSQDSGGTGNTIYF.

This clone has only a few counts. This rearrangement joins TRBV11-2 to TRBJ1-1, with D uncertain. The CDR3 covers 13 residues. Germline lookup yields CDR1 SGHAT and CDR2 FQNNGV. V dropped 1 base and J dropped 8 bases, with 11 bases sitting between them. The CDR3, as DNA: TGTGCCAGCAGCTTAGGTTGGCGGGGAGAAGCTTTCTTT. Translation gives CASSLGWRGEAFF.

V and J are TRBV7-7 and TRBJ2-1, with TRBD1 identical over 8 bases. Germline values: CDR1 SSHAT, CDR2 FNYEAQ (reference sequence). With 4 bases clipped from V and 7 bases from J, the junction kept 9 bases outside the gene matches. The CDR3 contains 15 residues. CDR3 nucleotides: TGTGCCAGCAGCTCCGCGGCAGGGGGCCGGAATGAGCAGTTCTTC. Its protein is CASSSAAGGRNEQFF.

This chain links TRBV11-3 with TRBJ2-1; 8 nucleotides align to TRBD2. V lost 2 bases and J lost 9; bases outside the gene matches: 9. The CDR3 is 15 residues long. Germline loops: CDR1 SGHNT, CDR2 YENEEA. The CDR3 protein is CASSLIGAGGGEQFF. CDR3 DNA sequence: TGTGCCAGCAGCTTAATAGGGGCGGGAGGTGGTGAGCAGTTCTTC.

The V call is TRBV7-6, the J call TRBJ1-1; D may be TRBD1 (6 bases). V was shortened by 5 bases and J by 3 bases, with 19 bases between the two germline ends. The V gene's germline CDR1 is SGHVS and CDR2 FNYEAQ. The CDR3 covers 16 residues. The CDR3 DNA reads as TGTGCCAGCAGCCCTCGGGGGCAGGCTTACGACACTGAAGCTTTCTTT. Encoded protein: CASSPRGQAYDTEAFF.

This clone was seen a single time. The V gene is TRBV7-9, the J gene TRBJ2-5; D possibly corresponds to TRBD1 (6 bases). The assigned J gene may be wrong: the sequence end matches TRBJ2-7 better. The CDR3 has 14 amino acids. CDR1 and CDR2 from the germline V gene are SEHNR and FQNEAQ (reference sequence). The CDR3 nucleotides are TGTGCCGCCACGATGGGGGCCCATGGGGACGAGCAGTACTTC. Protein: CAATMGAHGDEQYF.

The genes are TRBV30 and TRBJ1-2, with D hard to call. This CDR3 comprises 12 residues. CDR1 is GTSNPN, CDR2 SVGIG, per germline (reference sequence). V gave up 1 base and J gave up 7 bases, with 10 bases separating them. CDR3 protein: CAWSGLTPGYTF. CDR3 sequence (DNA): TGTGCCTGGAGTGGCTTAACCCCTGGCTACACCTTC.

This chain joins TRBV9 and TRBJ1-3, with D maybe TRBD1 (5 bases). This CDR3 is 16 amino acids long. Germline V gene lookup returns CDR1 SGDLS and CDR2 YYNGEE. The V gene lost 4 bases and the J gene lost 0 bases, with 14 bases spanning the gap. The CDR3 nucleotides are TGTGCCAGCAGCCCCACCCGAGGGGTCTCTGGAAACACCATATATTTT. It codes for CASSPTRGVSGNTIYF. Based on the CDR3 plus reference TRBV9 and TRBJ1-3, the full variable domain is DSGVTQTPKHLITATGQRVTLRCSPRSGDLSVYWYQQSLDQGLQFLIQYYNGEERAKGNILERFSAQQFPDLHSELNLSSLELGDSALYFCASSPTRGVSGNTIYFGEGSWLTVV.

V is TRBV28 and J is TRBJ2-1; D call uncertain. The CDR3 has 12 amino acids. The V and J ends lost 3 bases and 8 bases respectively, with 8 bases between them. The germline V gene has CDR1 MDHEN and CDR2 SYDVKM. CDR3 sequence: CASSFPIDEQFF. DNA of the CDR3: TGTGCCAGCAGTTTTCCTATAGATGAGCAGTTCTTC.

The V and J genes are TRBV2 and TRBJ2-7; D not certain. Deletions cut 11 bases from V and 3 bases from J, with 20 bases between. The CDR3 consists of 14 residues. Germline-derived CDR1 and CDR2 are SNHLY and FYNNEI. The CDR3 reads CAGSHIAPVYEQYF. CDR3 nucleotides: TGTGCCGGGTCCCACATAGCCCCCGTCTACGAGCAGTACTTC.

The chain carries TRBV6-1 and TRBJ2-1; TRBD2 agrees at 7 bases. This CDR3 has 18 residues. CDR1 and CDR2 (germline): MNHNS, SASEGT. The V gene end was trimmed by 1 base and the J gene end by 4 bases; junction bases not matched to a gene: 13. CDR3 DNA: TGTGCCAGCAGTGAAGGCGGCTACTCGAGCGGGGATTACAATGAGCAGTTCTTC. Amino acid sequence: CASSEGGYSSGDYNEQFF.

The V gene is TRBV2, the J gene TRBJ1-5, with 8 bases that match TRBD1. From germline, CDR1 is SNHLY and CDR2 FYNNEI. The CDR3 has 15 residues. Trimming removed 3 bases from V and 3 bases from J; junction bases left unmatched: 4. In DNA, the CDR3 is TGTGCCAGCAGTGATTGGCAGGGGGCCAATCAGCCCCAGCATTTT. Its translation: CASSDWQGANQPQHF. Supplemented by reference TRBV2 and TRBJ1-5, the full variable domain reads EPEVTQTPSHQVTQMGQEVILRCVPISNHLYFYWYRQILGQKVEFLVSFYNNEISEKSEIFDDQFSVERPDGSNFTLKIRSTKLEDSAMYFCASSDWQGANQPQHFGDGTRLSIL.